The TCR beta chain described here comes from a study of blood T cell repertoires in COVID-19. Study-wide context: The analysed material was cDNA or gDNA that came from T cells, B-cell-depleted T cells, or PBMCs.

Germline values: CDR1 SGHRS, CDR2 YFSETQ. V was cut by 0 bases and J by 0 bases, with 12 bases left in between. The CDR3 has 16 residues. Authors' analysis steps: How many nucleated cells were present was estimated from reference gene primer amplification. The protocol was immunoSEQ multiplex PCR, while the TCRdb copy is restricted to in-frame clones and leaves out a portion. For V, J and clone size, that table is used; D and trimming come from the DNA. The data show roughly 250,000 clones, around 79% seen once. The chain links TRBV5-1 to TRBJ1-1; D might be TRBD1 (6 bases). Sequenced: peripheral blood. The receptor's source is an elderly woman with acute or convalescent COVID-19. CDR3 bases: TGCGCCAGCAGCTTGGCGGGACAAGGCCTGAACACTGAAGCTTTCTTT. As protein: CASSLAGQGLNTEAFF.